The 14 T cell receptor beta chains reported below all come from one sample, sequenced in a study of PD-1 blockade in classical Hodgkin lymphoma (TCRdb year 2020). Library prep was done by the immunoSEQ multiplex PCR assay. Held by TCRdb, this immuneACCESS table contains in-frame sequences only and omits some clones. Under half of the omission traces to an unresolved V gene where checked; the cause of the rest is unknown. The sample table contains 100,000 or so clones; only one count was recorded for around 89% of them. The ten largest make up under 7.5% of the sample. In the paper's terms, the time point label means: cycle 2 day 1 (C2D1) of nivolumab. Every trial patient had relapsed after autologous stem cell transplantation, and cohorts A, B and C differed in prior brentuximab vedotin exposure. The sequencing here drew on peripheral blood mononuclear cells (PBMCs), taken before the second cycle of nivolumab. Every receptor here comes from a human donor with classical Hodgkin lymphoma.

The chain couples TRBV10-1 to TRBJ1-1; maybe TRBD1 (5 bases). This CDR3 is 12 amino acids long. From germline, CDR1 is WNHNN and CDR2 SYGVQD (reference sequence). The ends were cut back, 6 bases at V and 5 bases at J, with 10 bases in the middle. CDR3 in DNA: TGCGCCAGCAGCTCCTGGGGGACTGAAGCTTTCTTT. Amino acids: CASSSWGTEAFF.

This chain connects TRBV7-9 to TRBJ2-4; 12 bases match TRBD2. The CDR3 is made up of 17 amino acids. CDR1 is SEHNR and CDR2 is FQNEAQ in the germline V gene (reference sequence). V shed 5 bases, J shed 0 bases, and the junction held 5 bases outside the gene matches. In DNA form, the CDR3 reads TGTGCCAGCAGCCCCCCGACTAGCGGGGGAGCCAAAAACATTCAGTACTTC. Its protein is CASSPPTSGGAKNIQYF. Full variable domain (remainder filled in from reference TRBV7-9 and TRBJ2-4): DTGVSQNPRHKITKRGQNVTFRCDPISEHNRLYWYRQTLGQGPEFLTYFQNEAQLEKSRLLSDRFSAERPKGSFSTLEIQRTEQGDSAMYLCASSPPTSGGAKNIQYFGAGTRLSVL.

This chain uses TRBV6-5 with TRBJ2-1; the D is unclear. The CDR3 loop spans 15 amino acids. The V and J ends lost 6 bases and 0 bases respectively, with 12 bases between them. Germline loops: CDR1 MNHEY, CDR2 SVGAGI. CDR3: CASSLTSSSYNEQFF. CDR3 nucleotides: TGTGCCAGCAGCCTGACTTCTAGCTCCTACAATGAGCAGTTCTTC.

The rearrangement links TRBV29-1 to TRBJ2-3; the D gene is possibly TRBD1 (5 bases). V lost 8 bases, J lost 3 bases, and 21 bases lay in between. CDR1 SQVTM and CDR2 ANQGSEA come from the germline V gene. The CDR3 is 15 amino acids. The CDR3 loop reads CSTSQGTHLTDTQYF. The CDR3 coding sequence is TGCAGCACCTCCCAGGGCACCCATCTAACAGATACGCAGTATTTT.

The CDR3 bases are TGTGCCAGTAGCGAGGTAAGGGGCACTGAAGCTTTCTTT. Translating gives CASSEVRGTEAFF. The chain couples TRBV19 to TRBJ1-1, with D perhaps matching TRBD1 (5 bases). V was pared by 6 bases and J by 4 bases, with 12 bases between. The V gene's germline CDR1 is LNHDA and CDR2 SQIVND (reference sequence). This CDR3 contains 13 residues.

The chain combines TRBV5-1 with TRBJ2-7; 12 nucleotides align to TRBD2. The J segment lost 0 bases and the V segment lost 1 base, leaving 2 bases of the junction unmatched. This CDR3 has 16 residues. Germline CDR1 reads SGHRS; CDR2 reads YFSETQ. The CDR3 reads CASSLKTSGSSYEQYF. In DNA, the CDR3 is TGCGCCAGCAGCTTGAAGACTAGCGGGAGCTCCTACGAGCAGTACTTC.

The V call is TRBV7-2, the J call TRBJ1-6; TRBD1 matches 9 bases. Trimming removed 3 bases from V and 10 bases from J; junction bases left unmatched: 4. CDR1 and CDR2 from the germline V gene are SGHTA and FQGNSA. This CDR3 is 14 amino acids long. For the CDR3, the DNA is TGTGCCAGCAGCTTTGGGACAGGGAACTCACCCCTCCACTTT. The encoded protein is CASSFGTGNSPLHF.

This clone has only one observation. The chain uses TRBV30 and TRBJ1-3; tentatively, D is TRBD1 (5 bases). V was cut by 5 bases and J by 0 bases, with 14 bases left in between. This CDR3 is 15 amino acids long. The germline V gene has CDR1 GTSNPN and CDR2 SVGIG (reference sequence). The CDR3 bases are TGTGCCTGGTGGGGACTGCGTGGCTCTGGAAACACCATATATTTT. Protein sequence: CAWWGLRGSGNTIYF.

The chain is built from TRBV5-4 and TRBJ1-1; a weak D match, TRBD1 (6 bases). Trimming shortened V by 0 bases and J by 1 base, and 13 bases separated the two germline ends. CDR1 and CDR2 from the germline V gene are SGHNT and YYREEE (reference sequence). CDR3 size: 16 residues. CDR3 sequence reads: CASSLGNTGRNTEAFF. CDR3 DNA sequence: TGTGCCAGCAGCTTGGGAAATACAGGGAGGAACACTGAAGCTTTCTTT.

The chain recombines TRBV10-3 with TRBJ1-5, with TRBD1 identical over 7 bases. The CDR3 runs to 13 residues. Trimming took 3 bases from V and 9 from J; bases not matched to a gene: 5. In germline, CDR1 is ENHRY, CDR2 SYGVKD. Written as DNA, the CDR3 is TGTGCCATCAGTGATGGGACAGCCCGGCCCCAGCATTTT. Protein product: CAISDGTARPQHF.

The genes are TRBV9 and TRBJ2-1; the D is unclear. Germline V gene data show CDR1 as SGDLS and CDR2 as YYNGEE. Trimming removed 2 bases from V and 5 bases from J, with 17 bases in between. This CDR3 has 16 amino acids. For the CDR3, the DNA is TGTGCCAGCAGCGTGTTTCGTAGTCTCGAACACAATGAGCAGTTCTTC. The encoded protein is CASSVFRSLEHNEQFF. Together with reference TRBV9 and TRBJ2-1, the CDR3 gives the full variable domain: DSGVTQTPKHLITATGQRVTLRCSPRSGDLSVYWYQQSLDQGLQFLIQYYNGEERAKGNILERFSAQQFPDLHSELNLSSLELGDSALYFCASSVFRSLEHNEQFFGPGTRLTVL.

This rearrangement joins TRBV7-3 to TRBJ2-2; TRBD1 aligns across 9 bases. The trim removed 2 bases at V and 6 bases at J, leaving 19 bases unmatched. Germline V lookup: CDR1 SGHTA, CDR2 FQGTGA. This CDR3 has 20 amino acids. The CDR3 DNA follows: TGTGCCAGCAGCTTACCCCTCGGGACAGGGTCCCGTGTGGGGGCCGGGGAGCTGTTTTTT. Its protein product is CASSLPLGTGSRVGAGELFF.

This clone showed up just once. V gene TRBV27 combines with J gene TRBJ2-7; TRBD2 aligns across 7 bases. V lost 5 bases to trimming and J lost 3 bases; unmatched junction nucleotides: 10. Germline V gene lookup returns CDR1 MNHEY and CDR2 SMNVEV (reference sequence). This CDR3 is 15 amino acids long. CDR3 sequence: CASSLTPTGGYEQYF. Here the CDR3 DNA reads TGTGCCAGCAGTCTAACACCTACGGGGGGCTACGAGCAGTACTTC.

The CDR3 DNA reads as TGTGCCAGCAGCGTAGGTGGATGGATGAACACTGAAGCTTTCTTT. This encodes CASSVGGWMNTEAFF. The chain combines TRBV9 with TRBJ1-1, with D hard to call. The CDR3 length is 15 residues. V shed 0 bases and J shed 0 bases, with 9 bases lying between them. Germline values: CDR1 SGDLS, CDR2 YYNGEE.